This TCR beta chain is drawn from a study of T cells after yellow fever vaccination. Study overall: Preparation used SMART-Seq v4 Ultra Low Input for the low-cell-number fractions.

In its sample, this clonotype was seen many times. TCRdb re-called the 5' RACE reads with MiXCR, one entry per CDR3 protein. The data hold just under 600,000 distinct CDR3 sequences, with roughly 12% observed a single time. The TCR originated in a man aged 25-40 years who received the YFV17D yellow fever vaccine. The material was PBMCs, obtained on the day of the yellow fever booster vaccination.

DNA for the CDR3: TGTGCCAGCAGCCGCGGAGGGAGTTTTAACACTGAAGCTTTCTTT. This sequence encodes CASSRGGSFNTEAFF. The gene calls are TRBV28 and TRBJ1-1; D is unresolved. CDR1 is MDHEN, CDR2 SYDVKM, per germline. The CDR3 totals 15 residues. The V gene lost 6 bases and the J gene lost 2 bases, with 16 bases spanning the gap.